This is a list of T cell receptor beta chains from one sample in a study of blood T cell repertoires in COVID-19. Sequencing was performed with immunoSEQ multiplex PCR; in TCRdb, only in-frame clones are kept and a portion is missing. The sample lists 120,000 to 150,000 clones; about 74% were seen once. The sequenced material came from peripheral blood. The origin of the receptors is a man aged 45 to 65 with acute or convalescent COVID-19. The CDR3 runs from the conserved cysteine through the conserved F or W. Fields, in order: V gene, J gene, clone size, D gene, CDR3 DNA, CDR3 protein. D genes are given only for firm matches. For some rows the clone size is stated as once, few or many, or as a class when expanded; others skip it.

TRBV11-2	TRBJ2-5	NA	TRBD1	TGTGCCAGCAGCTCAACACTACCAACAGGGGGCGGGTACTTC	CASSSTLPTGGGYF
TRBV15	TRBJ2-3	NA	NA	TGTGCCACCAGTCCAGGAATAGGCACAGATACGCAGTATTTT	CATSPGIGTDTQYF
TRBV19	TRBJ1-5	once	TRBD1	TGTGCCAGTAGTATTACAGGGGGAAATCAGCCCCAGCATTTT	CASSITGGNQPQHF
TRBV18	TRBJ2-1	NA	TRBD1	TGTGCCAGCTCACCAACGGCCGGGACAGGGGGCGTTGAGCAGTTCTTC	CASSPTAGTGGVEQFF
TRBV4-2	TRBJ1-6	NA	TRBD1	TGTGCCAGCAGCCAAGTCTCGGCAGGGGGTGGAAATTCACCCCTCCACTTT	CASSQVSAGGGNSPLHF
TRBV6-1	TRBJ1-3	once	NA	TGTGCCAGCAGTGAAAGAGGGAGCTCTGGAAACACCATATATTTT	CASSERGSSGNTIYF
TRBV15	TRBJ1-4	NA	NA	TGTGCCACCAGCAGAGAACAGGGATTCACTAATGAAAAACTGTTTTTT	CATSREQGFTNEKLFF
TRBV4-1	TRBJ2-2	NA	NA	TGCGCCAGCAGTCTCGGGGAAGGAGGGGTCCTCACCGGGGAGCTGTTTTTT	CASSLGEGGVLTGELFF
TRBV19	TRBJ1-2	NA	TRBD1	TGTGCCAGTAGTATTGGACAGGGAGACGGCTACACCTTC	CASSIGQGDGYTF
TRBV7-3	TRBJ2-1	NA	TRBD2	TGTGCCAGCAGCTTAGCGGGGGGGAACAATGAGCAGTTCTTC	CASSLAGGNNEQFF
TRBV29-1	TRBJ2-4	NA	NA	TGCAGCGTTGAAGGAGTTACCGGAAACATTCAGTACTTC	CSVEGVTGNIQYF
TRBV4-2	TRBJ1-2	NA	NA	TGTGCCAGCAGCCAGGTGGCCGAGGCTAACTATGGCTACACCTTC	CASSQVAEANYGYTF
TRBV2	TRBJ2-5	NA	NA	TGTGCCAGCAGTGAAATCGGTATAGAGCAAGAGACCCAGTACTTC	CASSEIGIEQETQYF
TRBV11-2	TRBJ1-1	NA	NA	TGTGCCAGCAGCTTAGGTCGCGGGTTTGAGACTGAAGCTTTCTTT	CASSLGRGFETEAFF
TRBV5-4	TRBJ2-5	once	NA	TGTGCCAGCAACCGCGGGGGCCCCCAAGAGACCCAGTACTTC	CASNRGGPQETQYF
TRBV5-1	TRBJ1-1	NA	NA	TGCGCCAGCAGGGCAGGGGAGAACACTGAAGCTTTCTTT	CASRAGENTEAFF
TRBV5-8	TRBJ2-2	NA	TRBD1	TGTGCCAGCAGCTACAGGGGGAACACCGGGGAGCTGTTTTTT	CASSYRGNTGELFF
TRBV4-2	TRBJ2-2	NA	TRBD2	TGTGCCAGCAGCCAAGAAAAGGGACTAGCGGGGAACACCGGGGAGCTGTTTTTT	CASSQEKGLAGNTGELFF
TRBV7-8	TRBJ1-5	NA	NA	TGTGCCAGCAGCTCATCGGACAGTGAGCCCCAGCATTTT	CASSSSDSEPQHF
TRBV18	TRBJ2-5	NA	TRBD2	TGTGCCAGCTCACCCCGGACTAGCGGGGGGGCAGAGACCCAGTACTTC	CASSPRTSGGAETQYF
TRBV29-1	TRBJ2-5	once	NA	TGCAGCTGGACTCAGACAGGACAAGAGACCCAGTACTTC	CSWTQTGQETQYF
TRBV5-4	TRBJ2-7	NA	TRBD2	TGTGCCAGCAGCTTTGCGGGGGGGTCCTACGAGCAGTACTTC	CASSFAGGSYEQYF
TRBV13	TRBJ1-2	NA	TRBD1	TGTGCCAGCAGCCGGGACAGGGGCCTCTATGGCTACACCTTC	CASSRDRGLYGYTF
TRBV11-3	TRBJ1-1	few	NA	TGTGCCAGCAGCTTATATGCAGGTTCCGATGAAGCTTTCTTT	CASSLYAGSDEAFF
TRBV9	TRBJ2-3	NA	NA	TGTGCCAGCAGCTTGTTTCTCACAGATACGCAGTATTTT	CASSLFLTDTQYF
TRBV6-5	TRBJ1-3	NA	NA	TGTGCCAGCAGTCCAGTCTTTTCTGGAAACACCATATATTTT	CASSPVFSGNTIYF
TRBV4-2	TRBJ2-3	NA	TRBD1	TGTGCCAGCAGCCCTCGTAGGGGACAGCGAGCCGCAGATACGCAGTATTTT	CASSPRRGQRAADTQYF
TRBV11-3	TRBJ2-1	NA	TRBD2	TGTGCCAGCAGCACTAGCGGGGGGCACACCAATGAGCAGTTCTTC	CASSTSGGHTNEQFF
TRBV2	TRBJ2-5	NA	NA	TGTGCCAGTGCCTCAGGGTGGGAGACCCAGTACTTC	CASASGWETQYF
TRBV2	TRBJ2-3	NA	TRBD2	TGTGCCAGCAACCGCCCTGGGGTAGCGGGGCCCAGGGGAACGAATACGCAGTATTTT	CASNRPGVAGPRGTNTQYF
TRBV27	TRBJ1-3	NA	NA	TGTGCCAGCACCGAGGGATCTGGAAACACCATATATTTT	CASTEGSGNTIYF
TRBV18	TRBJ1-2	NA	NA	TGTGCCAGCTCACCACCGCAGGGTTTCGGCTACACCTTC	CASSPPQGFGYTF
TRBV12-5	TRBJ1-1	once	NA	TGTGCTAGTGGTTTGGTAATTTGGGGGCGAGGGAATACTGAAGCTTTCTTT	CASGLVIWGRGNTEAFF
TRBV10-3	TRBJ2-3	NA	TRBD2	TGTGCCATCAGTGTTAGCGGGGGCGCGTCAGATACGCAGTATTTT	CAISVSGGASDTQYF
TRBV6-2/TRBV6-3	TRBJ1-5	NA	TRBD1	TGTGCCAGCAGTCGTGGACAGGGGGTAATTGAAGGACAGCCCCAGCATTTT	CASSRGQGVIEGQPQHF
TRBV5-1	TRBJ1-6	NA	NA	TGCGCCAGCAGCTTGGACAGGATGGGTACACCCCTCCACTTT	CASSLDRMGTPLHF
TRBV12-3/TRBV12-4	TRBJ1-2	NA	TRBD1	TGTGCCAGCACACCCGGGACAGGGGAGGGCTACACCTTC	CASTPGTGEGYTF
TRBV7-2	TRBJ2-7	NA	TRBD1	TGTGCCAGCAGCTTAAGCCAGGGGGCCACCTACGAGCAGTACTTC	CASSLSQGATYEQYF
TRBV7-9	TRBJ2-3	NA	NA	TGTGCCAGCAGCTTATTGGGGGCTATACAAGATACGCAGTATTTT	CASSLLGAIQDTQYF
TRBV23-1	TRBJ1-1	NA	NA	TGCGCCAGCAGTCAACCAGCTGGGCCGAACACTGAAGCTTTCTTT	CASSQPAGPNTEAFF
TRBV12-3/TRBV12-4	TRBJ2-1	NA	TRBD1	TGTGCCAGCAGGCGGGGACAGGGTATGGAGTTCTTC	CASRRGQGMEFF
TRBV3-1/TRBV3-2	TRBJ2-7	many	TRBD1	TGTGCCAGCAGCCTAAGCGGGACAGGGTACGAGCAGTACTTC	CASSLSGTGYEQYF
TRBV5-5	TRBJ2-7	NA	TRBD2	TGTGCCAGCAGGGGACTAGCGGGGACCTACGAGCAGTACTTC	CASRGLAGTYEQYF
TRBV6-2/TRBV6-3	TRBJ2-5	NA	NA	TGTGCCAGCAGTTACGGGCCACGCGAGACCCAGTACTTC	CASSYGPRETQYF
TRBV13	TRBJ2-3	NA	TRBD2	TGTGCCAGCAGCATCAGCGGGGGCCAGAACACAGATACGCAGTATTTT	CASSISGGQNTDTQYF
TRBV19	TRBJ1-5	NA	NA	TGTGCCAGTAGTATTGGGTTCAGGGGTGATGGGAATCAGCCCCAGCATTTT	CASSIGFRGDGNQPQHF
TRBV21-1	TRBJ1-3	NA	NA	TGTGCCAGCAGCAAAGGGGACAGGGGGGTGAACACCATATATTTT	CASSKGDRGVNTIYF
TRBV6-5	TRBJ1-4	NA	TRBD1	TGTGCCAGCAGGGGACAGGGGACTAATGAAAAACTGTTTTTT	CASRGQGTNEKLFF
TRBV19	TRBJ1-5	NA	NA	TGTGCCAGTAGTATAGGGCGGGGGGCGAGGCAGCCCCAGCATTTT	CASSIGRGARQPQHF
TRBV7-9	TRBJ1-2	few	TRBD1	TGTGCCAGCAGCTTAGGAACAGGGGGCTTTGGCTACACCTTC	CASSLGTGGFGYTF
TRBV10-1	TRBJ1-6	NA	NA	TGCGCCAGCAGTCGGTCCGGGAATTCACCCCTCCACTTT	CASSRSGNSPLHF